This section outlines one TCR beta chain sequence together with its context. The CDR3 is 18 amino acids. The data belong to a study of technical replicates of blood from a few donors. Profiled with immunoSEQ multiplex PCR; TCRdb holds only in-frame clones, not every one. The sample has tens of thousands of clones; just under 95% are singletons. Sequencing was carried out using PBMCs. This receptor was taken from a human donor in good health. Some clones in this sample may be carry-over from other donors' samples. This chain uses TRBV21-1 with TRBJ2-7; the table's D call of TRBD1 was not tested on the DNA. TRBV21-1 is flagged as a pseudogene. CDR3 in DNA: TGTGCCAGCAGCAAAGGACAGGGAGCGAGGAGGGCCGTCTACGAGCAGTACTTC. Amino acids: CASSKGQGARRAVYEQYF.